This T cell receptor beta chain was retrieved from a study of blood T cell repertoires in COVID-19 (TCRdb year 2020). About the study as a whole: Collaborator samples came from the United States, Italy and Spain and covered acute and convalescent phases of COVID-19. Nearly every sample came with metadata listing a de-identified subject ID, COVID-19 status, age in years and sex. HLA class I and class II types, where available, came from metadata supplied by the sample provider rather than from assay-based typing. The repertoires were made available in a free public database intended to serve as a resource for research on the immune response to SARS-CoV-2. The material from the prospective study consisted of cDNA or gDNA derived from T cells, B-cell-depleted T cells, or PBMCs. Deeply sampled blood TCRbeta repertoires from subjects exposed to, actively infected with, or recovered from COVID-19 were included in the dataset. The samples were drawn from two sources: the first 160 participants of the ongoing ImmuneRACE study, and over 1,000 subjects contributed by 6 global collaborators. On the study overall, not on this receptor specifically: How much clinical and demographic metadata was included differed by source and by participant, and the metadata was provided uncurated.

The immunoSEQ Assay, a bias-controlled multiplex PCR, was used to amplify TCRbeta CDR3 regions from genomic DNA. Concerning the study's data processing: The number of nucleated cells in each sample was estimated by amplification of reference gene primers within the assay. Sequence reads were collapsed and filtered to measure the absolute abundance of every unique TCRbeta CDR3 rearrangement. For each sample, productive Simpson clonality was calculated as the square root of Simpson's diversity index across productive rearrangements. TCRdb carries this immuneACCESS record with in-frame sequences only. Its versions omit some clonotypes, under half of them owing to an unresolved V gene in the studies checked, with the rest unexplained. That table is the source of V, J and clone size, and D and trimming were worked out from the DNA. The sample table records about 230,000 clones; about 85% of these occur just once. In total, the top ten clones hold just under 1% of the sample.

Trimming at the junction amounts to 3 bases on V and 7 bases on J, and the germline ends lie 15 bases apart. The germline V gene sets CDR1 to MDHEN and CDR2 to SYDVKM. The CDR3 measures 14 amino acids from cysteine to phenylalanine. This entry keeps only the CDR3 DNA: 42 bases, framed from base 1. The collaborating institutions used their own protocols to collect whole blood in K2EDTA tubes. Collaborator samples were shipped for TCRbeta analysis as frozen whole blood, isolated PBMCs, or DNA extracted from either sample type. About this clone itself: Its recognized antigen is unknown. Base qualities are missing; no much larger clone stands one base away.

This clonotype originated in a man aged 35 to 55 with acute or convalescent COVID-19. The sample consisted of peripheral blood. This chain is built from TRBV28 and TRBJ1-2; TRBD1 is perhaps the D gene, given 6 matching bases. The CDR3: CASSLGFSRGGYTF. The DNA is TGTGCCAGCAGTTTGGGGTTTTCCAGGGGTGGCTACACCTTC.